The 24 T cell receptor beta chains presented below share a single source sample, sequenced in a study of blood T cell repertoires in COVID-19. Only in-frame clones appear in the TCRdb table, and some are missing; sequencing was by immunoSEQ multiplex PCR. The data hold under 300,000 clones, with 86% observed a single time. Sequencing was carried out using peripheral blood. The receptors stem from a man under 40 who had recovered from COVID-19.

This clone was found a few times. The CDR3 DNA is TGCGCCAGCAGCTCTGGGGGGGCCAGGGAGACCCAGTACTTC. Translation: CASSSGGARETQYF. V is TRBV5-1 and J is TRBJ2-5; D is possibly TRBD2 (7 bases). Germline CDR1 is SGHRS and CDR2 is YFSETQ. The CDR3 consists of 14 residues. Trimming shortened V by 3 bases and J by 5 bases, and 14 bases separated the two germline ends. The full variable domain, in which reference TRBV5-1 and TRBJ2-5 provide the parts outside the CDR3, is KAGVTQTPRYLIKTRGQQVTLSCSPISGHRSVSWYQQTPGQGLQFLFEYFSETQRNKGNFPGRFSGRQFSNSRSEMNVSTLELGDSALYLCASSSGGARETQYFGPGTRLLVL.

This chain connects TRBV5-1 to TRBJ2-7; weak D call: TRBD1 (5 bases). V shed 0 bases and J shed 3 bases, with 13 bases lying between them. CDR1 is SGHRS, CDR2 YFSETQ, per germline. The CDR3 is made up of 15 amino acids. The chain's CDR3 is CASSLEWGGRYEQYF. The CDR3 nucleotides read TGCGCCAGCAGCTTGGAGTGGGGCGGACGCTACGAGCAGTACTTC.

The rearrangement uses TRBV21-1 and TRBJ2-1; the table's D call of TRBD1 was not tested on the DNA. TRBV21-1 is classified as a pseudogene. The CDR3 totals 16 residues. The CDR3 reads CASSNHRGRSYNEQFF. Here the CDR3 DNA reads TGTGCCAGCAGCAACCACAGGGGCCGCTCCTACAATGAGCAGTTCTTC.

The chain recombines TRBV6-5 with TRBJ2-3, with a tentative D call TRBD1 (5 bases). Germline loops: CDR1 MNHEY, CDR2 SVGAGI. Trimming pared 6 bases from V and 6 bases from J, leaving 10 bases between. This CDR3 has 12 amino acids. The CDR3 DNA reads TGTGCCAGCAGCAGGGTTTCGGATACGCAGTATTTT. Translating it yields CASSRVSDTQYF.

V and J are TRBV5-8 and TRBJ2-2; the match to TRBD2 covers 8 bases. The V segment lost 2 bases and the J segment 3 bases; nucleotides outside the gene matches: 6. The length of the CDR3 is 16 residues. In germline, CDR1 is SGHTS, CDR2 YDEGEE. CDR3: CASSFRLAGDTGELFF. Written as DNA, the CDR3 is TGTGCCAGCAGCTTCAGGCTAGCGGGCGACACCGGGGAGCTGTTTTTT.

The chain joins TRBV6-6 to TRBJ1-4; 8 nucleotides line up with TRBD1. CDR1 is MNHNY and CDR2 is SVGAGI in the germline V gene (reference sequence). The junction had 11 bases not matched to a gene; V was cut back by 5 bases and J by 0 bases. The length of the CDR3 is 18 residues. The CDR3 sequence: CASSRPGTGPTTNEKLFF. CDR3 nucleotide sequence: TGTGCCAGCAGTCGACCTGGGACAGGTCCCACAACTAATGAAAAACTGTTTTTT.

The chain couples TRBV6-2 or TRBV6-3 to TRBJ1-2, with 7 bases matching TRBD1. This CDR3 has 14 residues. Germline lookup yields CDR1 MNHEY and CDR2 SVGEGT. Unmatched junction bases numbered 6, after V lost 8 bases and J lost 0 bases. The CDR3 protein is CASGRTGTNYGYTF. The DNA of the CDR3 is TGTGCCAGCGGCCGGACAGGTACTAACTATGGCTACACCTTC.

The rearrangement joins TRBV27 to TRBJ2-3; D is perhaps TRBD2 (5 bases). CDR3 size: 14 residues. Trimming left V 2 bases short and J 2 bases short, with 8 bases between. CDR1 MNHEY and CDR2 SMNVEV come from the germline V gene (reference sequence). The CDR3 DNA reads TGTGCCAGCAGTTTACTCGGGGTCACAGATACGCAGTATTTT. This codes for CASSLLGVTDTQYF.

This chain connects TRBV18 to TRBJ2-3, with no clear D. V lost 3 bases, J lost 2 bases, and 3 bases lay in between. In germline, CDR1 is KGHSH, CDR2 LQKENI. The CDR3 has 12 residues. This CDR3 reads CASSPYTDTQYF. The CDR3 DNA reads as TGTGCCAGCTCACCGTACACAGATACGCAGTATTTT.

This clone was observed a handful of times. The genes are TRBV6-5 and TRBJ1-1; 7 bases align to TRBD1. The V and J ends lost 6 bases and 4 bases, in that order; junction bases with no gene match: 8. The germline V gene encodes CDR1 MNHEY and CDR2 SVGAGI. The CDR3 is 14 amino acids. As DNA, the CDR3 is TGTGCCAGCAGACCCGACAGGGAGGCCACTGAAGCTTTCTTT. Its protein product is CASRPDREATEAFF.

This chain connects TRBV27 to TRBJ2-5; D is unresolved. Germline assignment: CDR1 MNHEY and CDR2 SMNVEV (reference sequence). The CDR3 totals 14 residues. V shed 6 bases and J shed 4 bases, with 15 bases lying between them. The CDR3 nucleotides read TGTGCCAGCAGCCCGACACCCTACCGAGAGACCCAGTACTTC. It codes for CASSPTPYRETQYF.

The rearrangement links TRBV6-7 to TRBJ1-5; D is unresolved. TRBV6-7 qualifies as an ORF whose function is uncertain. Trimming stripped 1 base from V and 7 bases from J, with 5 bases between. The CDR3 consists of 12 residues. For the CDR3, the DNA is TGTGCCAGCAGTTACTTCTTACAGCCCCAGCATTTT. Protein product: CASSYFLQPQHF.

This clone has more than one count but fewer than ten. The chain uses TRBV5-6 and TRBJ1-2; D is possibly TRBD1 (5 bases). The CDR3 consists of 15 residues. With 0 bases removed from V and 8 bases from J, the gap between germline ends came to 17 bases. In germline, CDR1 is SGHDT, CDR2 YYEEEE. Here the CDR3 reads CASSLAPGRVGGYTF. The DNA of the CDR3 is TGTGCCAGCAGCTTGGCCCCCGGCAGGGTAGGCGGCTACACCTTC.

The chain recombines TRBV4-3 with TRBJ1-4; D may be TRBD1 (5 bases). CDR1 and CDR2 (germline): LGHNA, YSLEER. The CDR3 has 15 amino acids. Trimming shortened V by 0 bases and J by 8 bases, and 13 bases separated the two germline ends. The CDR3 here is CASSQDGRVWEKLFF. DNA for the CDR3: TGCGCCAGCAGCCAAGATGGCAGGGTTTGGGAAAAACTGTTTTTT.

The rearrangement links TRBV7-9 to TRBJ1-1, with 8 bases lining up with TRBD1. Germline CDR1 SEHNR, CDR2 FQNEAQ (reference sequence). The CDR3 spans 12 residues. The trim removed 1 base at V and 10 bases at J, leaving 2 bases unmatched. The DNA of the CDR3 is TGTGCCAGCAGCTTAGGACAGGGGAGAGCTTTCTTT. It translates to CASSLGQGRAFF.

This sequence joins TRBV19 and TRBJ1-1, with 7 bases matching TRBD1. This CDR3 is built from 15 residues. With V trimmed by 5 bases and J by 0 bases, 6 bases remained unmatched. CDR1 is LNHDA, CDR2 SQIVND, per germline (reference sequence). The CDR3 reads CASSPGTAMNTEAFF. CDR3 DNA sequence: TGTGCCAGTAGTCCAGGGACAGCCATGAACACTGAAGCTTTCTTT.

V is TRBV19 and J is TRBJ2-5; TRBD1 aligns across 8 bases. The CDR3 is 14 residues long. V gave up 6 bases and J gave up 5 bases; unmatched junction bases: 8. Germline assignment: CDR1 LNHDA and CDR2 SQIVND (reference sequence). CDR3 DNA sequence: TGTGCCAGTAGAACTACAGGGGGTCGGGAGACCCAGTACTTC. Protein product: CASRTTGGRETQYF.

This clone was detected only a few times. This chain links TRBV3-1 (or the pseudogene TRBV3-2) with TRBJ1-6; a possible D gene is TRBD1 (6 bases). Germline V gene data show CDR1 as LGHDT and CDR2 as YNNKEL (reference sequence). CDR3 length equals 14 residues. V gave up 3 bases and J gave up 7 bases, with 10 bases separating them. Here the CDR3 DNA reads TGTGCCAGCAGCCACGGACAGACAAATTCACCCCTCCACTTT. It specifies CASSHGQTNSPLHF.

The chain joins TRBV7-6 to TRBJ2-3; 7 bases match TRBD2. The CDR3 contains 17 residues. J lost 2 bases, V lost 2 bases, and 10 bases had no gene match. CDR1 and CDR2 from the germline V gene are SGHVS and FNYEAQ. The CDR3 region has the DNA TGTGCCAGCAGCTTATGGGTAGCGGGCCTAGACACAGATACGCAGTATTTT. Protein sequence: CASSLWVAGLDTDTQYF.

This clone has more than one count but fewer than ten. The genes are TRBV7-6 and TRBJ1-5; D might be TRBD1 (5 bases). Per the germline V gene, CDR1 is SGHVS and CDR2 is FNYEAQ. This CDR3 spans 15 amino acids. The V gene lost 5 bases and the J gene lost 0 bases, with 11 bases spanning the gap. The CDR3 loop reads CASSPKTDSNQPQHF. In DNA form, the CDR3 reads TGTGCCAGCAGCCCCAAGACAGATAGCAATCAGCCCCAGCATTTT.

The rearrangement links TRBV5-1 to TRBJ2-7; D unclear. The V end was cut by 0 bases, the J end by 6 bases, with 13 bases between. The CDR3 loop spans 14 amino acids. Germline V gene lookup returns CDR1 SGHRS and CDR2 YFSETQ. CDR3 protein: CASSLASSPPEQYF. For the CDR3, the DNA is TGCGCCAGCAGCTTGGCATCCAGTCCGCCCGAGCAGTACTTC.

This chain joins TRBV19 and TRBJ2-6, with TRBD1 identical over 7 bases. Germline values: CDR1 LNHDA, CDR2 SQIVND (reference sequence). The junction had 5 bases not matched to a gene; V was cut back by 3 bases and J by 0 bases. The CDR3 is 17 amino acids. CDR3 nucleotides: TGTGCCAGTAGTATCCGGGACAGCTACTCTGGGGCCAACGTCCTGACTTTC. Its protein is CASSIRDSYSGANVLTF.

The chain employs TRBV7-7 and TRBJ2-7, with TRBD1 identical over 10 bases. The length of the CDR3 is 14 residues. Losses at the gene ends were 4 bases for V and 4 bases for J; bases not matched to a gene: 4. Looked up from germline, CDR1 is SSHAT and CDR2 is FNYEAQ (reference sequence). CDR3 nucleotides: TGTGCCAGCAGCTCCGGGACAGGGGAATACGAGCAGTACTTC. Translating gives CASSSGTGEYEQYF.

The CDR3 coding sequence is TGTGCCAGCATCACTTCCGGAGTGAACACTGAAGCTTTCTTT. Protein sequence: CASITSGVNTEAFF. V and J are TRBV6-5 and TRBJ1-1; no clear D. Trimming took off 7 bases at V and 0 bases at J, with 12 bases between the two ends. Germline-derived CDR1 and CDR2 are MNHEY and SVGAGI. The CDR3 covers 14 residues.